Listed below are T cell receptor beta chains from one sample, sequenced in a study of T cell responses to AZD1222 COVID-19 vaccine. Repertoires were generated with immunoSEQ multiplex PCR, while TCRdb's copy carries only in-frame clones and drops some. The table records 120,000 to 150,000 clones, approximately 91% of them present only once. This material consisted of peripheral blood, taken 28 days after the second AZD1222 dose. Receptors originate from an adult who received the AZD1222 COVID-19 vaccine. CDR3s include the opening cysteine and the closing phenylalanine or tryptophan. Each record gives: CDR3 protein, CDR3 DNA, D gene, V gene, J gene, clone size. A D gene is named only where the DNA matches it firmly. Expanded clones get a size class; other rows say once, few or many, or leave the size out.

CDR3 protein: CASSGRSMTPLHF; CDR3 DNA: TGTGCCAGCAGCGGCCGGTCAATGACACCCCTCCACTTT; D gene: -; V gene: TRBV2; J gene: TRBJ1-6; clone size: -
CDR3 protein: CASSYRTGQLSSYNEQFF; CDR3 DNA: TGTGCCAGCAGTTACCGAACGGGACAGTTGAGCTCCTACAATGAGCAGTTCTTC; D gene: TRBD1; V gene: TRBV6-2/TRBV6-3; J gene: TRBJ2-1; clone size: -
CDR3 protein: CASSLASAGLNEQYF; CDR3 DNA: TGTGCCAGCAGCTTGGCGAGTGCGGGGCTGAACGAGCAGTACTTC; D gene: -; V gene: TRBV5-5; J gene: TRBJ2-7; clone size: -
CDR3 protein: CASSANYGYTF; CDR3 DNA: TGTGCCAGCAGTGCAAACTATGGCTACACCTTC; D gene: -; V gene: TRBV25-1; J gene: TRBJ1-2; clone size: -
CDR3 protein: CASSVGTQGETQYF; CDR3 DNA: TGTGCCAGCAGCGTAGGGACACAAGGAGAGACCCAGTACTTC; D gene: -; V gene: TRBV9; J gene: TRBJ2-5; clone size: -
CDR3 protein: CAWAPGQGARRSNQPQHF; CDR3 DNA: TGTGCCTGGGCCCCGGGACAGGGGGCGCGAAGAAGCAATCAGCCCCAGCATTTT; D gene: TRBD1; V gene: TRBV30; J gene: TRBJ1-5; clone size: -
CDR3 protein: CASSLGLAGLGEQFF; CDR3 DNA: TGTGCCAGCAGCTTAGGCCTAGCGGGGCTGGGTGAGCAGTTCTTC; D gene: TRBD2; V gene: TRBV7-3; J gene: TRBJ2-1; clone size: -
CDR3 protein: CASSLLSSGTEAFF; CDR3 DNA: TGTGCCAGCAGCTTACTCTCATCGGGTACTGAAGCTTTCTTT; D gene: -; V gene: TRBV7-3; J gene: TRBJ1-1; clone size: -
CDR3 protein: CASSRGGPLEAFF; CDR3 DNA: TGTGCCAGTAGTAGAGGCGGACCTCTTGAAGCTTTCTTT; D gene: -; V gene: TRBV19; J gene: TRBJ1-1; clone size: -
CDR3 protein: CASSIRGLSSYNEQFF; CDR3 DNA: TGTGCCAGTAGTATAAGGGGCCTGAGCTCCTACAATGAGCAGTTCTTC; D gene: -; V gene: TRBV19; J gene: TRBJ2-1; clone size: once
CDR3 protein: CASSNMRRGVDTEAFF; CDR3 DNA: TGTGCCAGCAGCAATATGCGAAGGGGCGTCGACACTGAAGCTTTCTTT; D gene: -; V gene: TRBV9; J gene: TRBJ1-1; clone size: -
CDR3 protein: CASSLDRGGQPQHF; CDR3 DNA: TGCGCCAGCAGTTTGGACAGGGGCGGTCAGCCCCAGCATTTT; D gene: TRBD1; V gene: TRBV10-2; J gene: TRBJ1-5; clone size: -
CDR3 protein: CASSLANRVSEAFF; CDR3 DNA: TGCGCCAGCAGCTTGGCCAACAGGGTGTCTGAAGCTTTCTTT; D gene: -; V gene: TRBV5-1; J gene: TRBJ1-1; clone size: -
CDR3 protein: CASSSTSGSWYEQFF; CDR3 DNA: TGTGCCAGCAGCTCCACTAGCGGGAGTTGGTATGAGCAGTTCTTC; D gene: TRBD2; V gene: TRBV9; J gene: TRBJ2-1; clone size: -
CDR3 protein: CASIRGLYNEQFF; CDR3 DNA: TGTGCCAGCATTAGGGGCCTTTACAATGAGCAGTTCTTC; D gene: -; V gene: TRBV2; J gene: TRBJ2-1; clone size: -
CDR3 protein: CASSPGTSGNTIYF; CDR3 DNA: TGTGCCAGCAGCCCCGGGACATCTGGAAACACCATATATTTT; D gene: -; V gene: TRBV7-6; J gene: TRBJ1-3; clone size: -
CDR3 protein: CASNIGGLNQPQHF; CDR3 DNA: TGTGCCAGCAATATCGGGGGGTTGAATCAGCCCCAGCATTTT; D gene: -; V gene: TRBV2; J gene: TRBJ1-5; clone size: -
CDR3 protein: CASGATETQYF; CDR3 DNA: TGTGCTAGTGGCGCCACAGAGACCCAGTACTTC; D gene: -; V gene: TRBV12-5; J gene: TRBJ2-5; clone size: -
CDR3 protein: CASSLRDSNTEAFF; CDR3 DNA: TGTGCCAGCAGCTTACGGGATTCGAACACTGAAGCTTTCTTT; D gene: -; V gene: TRBV7-2; J gene: TRBJ1-1; clone size: -
CDR3 protein: CASSPGGNTGELFF; CDR3 DNA: TGTGCCAGCAGCCCCGGGGGGAACACCGGGGAGCTGTTTTTT; D gene: -; V gene: TRBV7-9; J gene: TRBJ2-2; clone size: -
CDR3 protein: CASSVQAANVLTF; CDR3 DNA: TGTGCCAGCAGTGTACAGGCAGCCAACGTCCTGACTTTC; D gene: -; V gene: TRBV2; J gene: TRBJ2-6; clone size: -
CDR3 protein: CASIGLTGPSNTEAFF; CDR3 DNA: TGTGCCAGTATTGGGCTGACGGGCCCCTCGAACACTGAAGCTTTCTTT; D gene: -; V gene: TRBV19; J gene: TRBJ1-1; clone size: -
CDR3 protein: CASSIVRDMGEQFF; CDR3 DNA: TGTGCCAGTAGTATAGTTAGGGATATGGGTGAGCAGTTCTTC; D gene: -; V gene: TRBV19; J gene: TRBJ2-1; clone size: -
CDR3 protein: CASSFAGGAVTGELFF; CDR3 DNA: TGCGCCAGCAGCTTTGCAGGGGGGGCAGTCACCGGGGAGCTGTTTTTT; D gene: -; V gene: TRBV5-1; J gene: TRBJ2-2; clone size: -
CDR3 protein: CASSGQSNQPQHF; CDR3 DNA: TGTGCCAGCAGCGGACAGAGCAATCAGCCCCAGCATTTT; D gene: -; V gene: TRBV2; J gene: TRBJ1-5; clone size: -
CDR3 protein: CASSLVLQRPNEKLFF; CDR3 DNA: TGTGCCAGCAGCTTAGTTCTACAGAGACCTAATGAAAAACTGTTTTTT; D gene: -; V gene: TRBV11-2; J gene: TRBJ1-4; clone size: -
CDR3 protein: CASSPQGNEKLFF; CDR3 DNA: TGTGCCAGCTCTCCACAGGGAAATGAAAAACTGTTTTTT; D gene: -; V gene: TRBV18; J gene: TRBJ1-4; clone size: -
CDR3 protein: CASSLPRGIETQYF; CDR3 DNA: TGTGCCAGCTCACTCCCACGCGGGATTGAGACCCAGTACTTC; D gene: -; V gene: TRBV18; J gene: TRBJ2-5; clone size: -
CDR3 protein: CASSQDGTSPYEQYF; CDR3 DNA: TGTGCCAGCAGCCAAGATGGGACTAGCCCCTACGAGCAGTACTTC; D gene: TRBD2; V gene: TRBV4-2; J gene: TRBJ2-7; clone size: -
CDR3 protein: CASSLWSPGPSGNTIYF; CDR3 DNA: TGTGCCAGCAGCTTATGGTCCCCAGGACCCTCTGGAAACACCATATATTTT; D gene: -; V gene: TRBV7-6; J gene: TRBJ1-3; clone size: -
CDR3 protein: CASSSILYGYTF; CDR3 DNA: TGTGCCAGCAGCTCAATTCTCTATGGCTACACCTTC; D gene: -; V gene: TRBV5-4; J gene: TRBJ1-2; clone size: -
CDR3 protein: CASSFTAYTGELFF; CDR3 DNA: TGTGCCAGCAGCTTCACAGCCTATACCGGGGAGCTGTTTTTT; D gene: -; V gene: TRBV5-6; J gene: TRBJ2-2; clone size: -
CDR3 protein: CAIRDTTNEKLFF; CDR3 DNA: TGTGCCATCCGGGACACAACTAATGAAAAACTGTTTTTT; D gene: -; V gene: TRBV10-3; J gene: TRBJ1-4; clone size: -
CDR3 protein: CASSPDRGPTEAFF; CDR3 DNA: TGTGCCAGCTCTCCGGACAGGGGGCCGACTGAAGCTTTCTTT; D gene: TRBD1; V gene: TRBV18; J gene: TRBJ1-1; clone size: -
CDR3 protein: CATSRDTAGMQTQYF; CDR3 DNA: TGTGCCACCAGCAGAGATACAGCAGGGATGCAGACCCAGTACTTC; D gene: -; V gene: TRBV15; J gene: TRBJ2-5; clone size: -
CDR3 protein: CSARGRQDYTF; CDR3 DNA: TGCAGTGCTAGAGGGAGGCAGGACTACACCTTC; D gene: -; V gene: TRBV20-1; J gene: TRBJ1-2; clone size: -
CDR3 protein: CASSYRGMNTEAFF; CDR3 DNA: TGTGCCAGCAGCTACAGGGGGATGAACACTGAAGCTTTCTTT; D gene: TRBD1; V gene: TRBV11-3; J gene: TRBJ1-1; clone size: -
CDR3 protein: CASRRDSTDTQYF; CDR3 DNA: TGTGCCAGCAGGCGGGACAGTACAGATACGCAGTATTTT; D gene: -; V gene: TRBV6-5; J gene: TRBJ2-3; clone size: -
CDR3 protein: CASSIARSSGNTIYF; CDR3 DNA: TGTGCCAGTAGTATAGCGCGGAGCTCTGGAAACACCATATATTTT; D gene: -; V gene: TRBV19; J gene: TRBJ1-3; clone size: once
CDR3 protein: CASSQEKRGGSGNTIYF; CDR3 DNA: TGTGCCAGCAGCCAAGAGAAGAGAGGGGGCTCCGGAAACACCATATATTTT; D gene: TRBD1; V gene: TRBV3-1/TRBV3-2; J gene: TRBJ1-3; clone size: -
CDR3 protein: CASSLGGLEHEQFF; CDR3 DNA: TGTGCCAGCAGCTTGGGGGGACTAGAGCATGAGCAGTTCTTC; D gene: TRBD2; V gene: TRBV5-4; J gene: TRBJ2-1; clone size: once
CDR3 protein: CASSPDSTDTQYF; CDR3 DNA: TGTGCCAGCAGCCCTGATAGCACAGATACGCAGTATTTT; D gene: -; V gene: TRBV9; J gene: TRBJ2-3; clone size: -
CDR3 protein: CASSLATGGNTEAFF; CDR3 DNA: TGTGCCAGCAGCTTAGCAACGGGGGGGAACACTGAAGCTTTCTTT; D gene: -; V gene: TRBV7-6; J gene: TRBJ1-1; clone size: -
CDR3 protein: CASRGAGPSYEQYF; CDR3 DNA: TGTGCCAGCAGGGGCGCGGGGCCATCCTACGAGCAGTACTTC; D gene: -; V gene: TRBV6-5; J gene: TRBJ2-7; clone size: -
CDR3 protein: CSVDPPTASTDTQYF; CDR3 DNA: TGCAGCGTTGACCCCCCCACAGCTAGCACAGATACGCAGTATTTT; D gene: -; V gene: TRBV29-1; J gene: TRBJ2-3; clone size: -
CDR3 protein: CASRHTGNTEAFF; CDR3 DNA: TGTGCCAGTAGGCATACAGGGAACACTGAAGCTTTCTTT; D gene: -; V gene: TRBV19; J gene: TRBJ1-1; clone size: -
CDR3 protein: CASSFEGSSYEQYF; CDR3 DNA: TGTGCCAGCAGCTTTGAGGGTAGCTCCTACGAGCAGTACTTC; D gene: -; V gene: TRBV5-6; J gene: TRBJ2-7; clone size: once
CDR3 protein: CASSRLPRGDYEQYF; CDR3 DNA: TGCGCCAGCAGCCGCCTACCAAGGGGGGATTACGAGCAGTACTTC; D gene: -; V gene: TRBV4-1; J gene: TRBJ2-7; clone size: -
CDR3 protein: CASSLGGNSNQPQHF; CDR3 DNA: TGTGCCAGCAGCTTAGGGGGAAATAGCAATCAGCCCCAGCATTTT; D gene: -; V gene: TRBV5-6; J gene: TRBJ1-5; clone size: -
CDR3 protein: CASSRDRANEKLFF; CDR3 DNA: TGCGCCAGCAGCCGGGACAGAGCTAATGAAAAACTGTTTTTT; D gene: TRBD1; V gene: TRBV5-1; J gene: TRBJ1-4; clone size: -
CDR3 protein: CASSVEWYSPLHF; CDR3 DNA: TGTGCCAGCAGCGTAGAGTGGTATTCACCCCTCCACTTT; D gene: -; V gene: TRBV9; J gene: TRBJ1-6; clone size: -
CDR3 protein: CSVEEQIEGTQYF; CDR3 DNA: TGCAGCGTTGAAGAGCAGATAGAAGGGACCCAGTACTTC; D gene: -; V gene: TRBV29-1; J gene: TRBJ2-5; clone size: -
CDR3 protein: CASSARTGVPRNTEAFF; CDR3 DNA: TGTGCCAGCAGCGCGAGGACAGGGGTCCCCCGGAACACTGAAGCTTTCTTT; D gene: TRBD1; V gene: TRBV9; J gene: TRBJ1-1; clone size: -
CDR3 protein: CASSEQGQAYTGELFF; CDR3 DNA: TGTGCCAGCTCCGAACAGGGCCAGGCCTACACCGGGGAGCTGTTTTTT; D gene: -; V gene: TRBV18; J gene: TRBJ2-2; clone size: -
CDR3 protein: CATQGASNTGELFF; CDR3 DNA: TGTGCCACCCAGGGGGCATCGAACACCGGGGAGCTGTTTTTT; D gene: TRBD1; V gene: TRBV24-1; J gene: TRBJ2-2; clone size: -
CDR3 protein: CASSEIGGHGNTQYF; CDR3 DNA: TGTGCCAGCAGTGAAATCGGGGGCCACGGGAATACGCAGTATTTT; D gene: -; V gene: TRBV2; J gene: TRBJ2-3; clone size: -
CDR3 protein: CASSLDREAFF; CDR3 DNA: TGTGCCAGCAGTTTGGACAGGGAAGCTTTCTTT; D gene: TRBD1; V gene: TRBV12-3/TRBV12-4; J gene: TRBJ1-1; clone size: -
CDR3 protein: CASSRLGRANTGELFF; CDR3 DNA: TGCGCCAGCAGTCGATTGGGACGGGCTAACACCGGGGAGCTGTTTTTT; D gene: -; V gene: TRBV10-2; J gene: TRBJ2-2; clone size: -
CDR3 protein: CASSPSTGLNSPLHF; CDR3 DNA: TGCGCCAGCAGCCCCTCGACAGGGCTTAATTCACCCCTCCACTTT; D gene: TRBD1; V gene: TRBV10-2; J gene: TRBJ1-6; clone size: -
CDR3 protein: CASSAGLNYGYTF; CDR3 DNA: TGTGCCAGCAGTGCCGGCCTTAACTATGGCTACACCTTC; D gene: -; V gene: TRBV27; J gene: TRBJ1-2; clone size: -